This is a list of T cell receptor beta chains from one sample in a study of blood T cell repertoires in COVID-19. TCRdb's table, derived via immunoSEQ multiplex PCR, lists solely in-frame clones and lacks some. Here the sample spans about 75,000 clones, approximately 82% being singletons. The specimen was peripheral blood. The source is a woman aged 45-59 years with acute or convalescent COVID-19. The CDR3 runs from the conserved cysteine through the conserved F or W. A D gene is named only where the DNA matches it firmly. Expanded clones are given a class, and other clones once, few, many or no size at all.

clone_size d_call j_call v_call cdr3_nt cdr3_aa
- - TRBJ1-3 TRBV18 TGTGCCAGCTCACCGCCCGGGACTTTGGGAAACACCATATATTTT CASSPPGTLGNTIYF
few - TRBJ2-7 TRBV6-5 TGTGCCACCAGCGCCTGGGACACCAACTACGAGCAGTACTTC CATSAWDTNYEQYF
- - TRBJ2-5 TRBV5-1 TGCGCCAGCAGCTTCGGACTTATGCAAGAGACCCAGTACTTC CASSFGLMQETQYF
- - TRBJ1-5 TRBV6-5 TGTGCCAGCAGTTCCCAATCCCAGCCCCAGCATTTT CASSSQSQPQHF
- - TRBJ1-1 TRBV5-1 TGCGCCAGCAGCCTATTTCCGTTAGGGGCGGACAACACTGAAGCTTTCTTT CASSLFPLGADNTEAFF
- - TRBJ2-4 TRBV3-1/TRBV3-2 TGTGCCAGCAGCCAAACTTGGCTAGCCGGAGCCAAAAACATTCAGTACTTC CASSQTWLAGAKNIQYF
- - TRBJ2-7 TRBV5-4 TGTGCCAGCAGCTTGGGTCGGGACTCGCCCTACGAGCAGTACTTC CASSLGRDSPYEQYF
- - TRBJ2-7 TRBV7-9 TGTGCCAGCAGCCCGCAGGGCAGCACCTACGAGCAGTACTTC CASSPQGSTYEQYF
- TRBD1 TRBJ1-5 TRBV4-3 TGCGCCAGCAGCCAAACGACAGGGGTTAGCAATCAGCCCCAGCATTTT CASSQTTGVSNQPQHF
- TRBD1 TRBJ1-1 TRBV18 TGTGCCAGCTCGAGGGGACAGGGGAACACTGAAGCTTTCTTT CASSRGQGNTEAFF
- - TRBJ2-5 TRBV5-1 TGCGCCAGCAGCTTCAACGGACAGAGTCTGGAGACCCAGTACTTC CASSFNGQSLETQYF
- - TRBJ2-3 TRBV9 TGTGCCAGCAGCGTAAGAGGCGGCTTCACAGATACGCAGTATTTT CASSVRGGFTDTQYF
- - TRBJ2-7 TRBV29-1 TGCAGCGTTGTACAGGGATACGAGCAGTACTTC CSVVQGYEQYF
- TRBD1 TRBJ1-6 TRBV10-3 TGTGCCATCAGTGATTCCGGGACAGAGAATTCACCCCTCCACTTT CAISDSGTENSPLHF
- - TRBJ2-1 TRBV18 TGTGCCAGCTCCCCGGTCCAAGGAGTTGAGCAGTTCTTC CASSPVQGVEQFF
- TRBD1 TRBJ1-2 TRBV7-2 TGTGCCAGCAGCCCCACCGGGACAGGATTCTACTACACCTTC CASSPTGTGFYYTF
- - TRBJ2-1 TRBV7-9 TGTGCCAGCAGCTTTAGCGGCTATGAGCAGTTCTTC CASSFSGYEQFF
- - TRBJ2-2 TRBV19 TGTGCCAGTAGTTCGAGGAAGAACACCGGGGAGCTGTTTTTT CASSSRKNTGELFF
- - TRBJ1-6 TRBV28 TGTGCCAGCAGTTTATCGGTCTTGGCAGCTCAAATTCAGGCCCTCCACTTT CASSLSVLAAQIQALHF
few TRBD1 TRBJ2-4 TRBV6-2/TRBV6-3 TGTGCCAGCAGTCCCGCTCCAGGGGGCGCGGGTCCAGGGAACATTCAGTACTTC CASSPAPGGAGPGNIQYF
- TRBD1 TRBJ1-2 TRBV19 TGTGCCAGTAGCAGGGACAGAAACTATGGCTACACCTTC CASSRDRNYGYTF
- - TRBJ2-7 TRBV18 TGTGCCAGCTCACCAGGGAGGTACGAGCAGTACTTC CASSPGRYEQYF
- - TRBJ1-1 TRBV2 TGTGCCAGCAGTAACAGGGACGGGACTGAAGCTTTCTTT CASSNRDGTEAFF
- - TRBJ2-3 TRBV28 TGTGCCAGCATTGGGGGAGGCCACGACCCCACAGATACGCAGTATTTT CASIGGGHDPTDTQYF
- - TRBJ2-7 TRBV14 TGTGCCAGCAGCTCACAGGGTTTTTACGAGCAGTACTTC CASSSQGFYEQYF
- - TRBJ1-4 TRBV5-1 TGCGCCAGCAGTCGGGGGGAGGGAACTGCGGAAAAACTGTTTTTT CASSRGEGTAEKLFF
- TRBD1 TRBJ2-7 TRBV19 TGTGCCAGTAACCAGGGACAGGGGATCGGCGAGCAGTACTTC CASNQGQGIGEQYF
- - TRBJ1-6 TRBV5-5 TGTGCCGCAAGGGGAAATTCACCCCTCCACTTT CAARGNSPLHF
- TRBD2 TRBJ2-1 TRBV27 TGTGCCAGCAGTTCCCTCAGCGGGGGGCCCTACAATGAGCAGTTCTTC CASSSLSGGPYNEQFF
- TRBD1 TRBJ1-4 TRBV19 TGTGCCAGTGGGACAGGGATCTTTAATGAAAAACTGTTTTTT CASGTGIFNEKLFF
- TRBD1 TRBJ2-1 TRBV2 TGTGCCAGCAGACCAGTCGGACAGGCCAATGAGCAGTTCTTC CASRPVGQANEQFF
- - TRBJ2-2 TRBV5-1 TGCGCCAGCAGCTTGGACGGGGGCACCGGGGAGCTGTTTTTT CASSLDGGTGELFF
- - TRBJ2-7 TRBV11-2 TGTGCCAGCAGCCCTAGCGCGATCCAACGAGGCGAGCAGTACTTC CASSPSAIQRGEQYF
few - TRBJ2-2 TRBV27 TGTGCCAGCAGTTCCCGGCGGCAGGGAGGAATCGGGGAGCTGTTTTTT CASSSRRQGGIGELFF
- - TRBJ2-4 TRBV4-1 TGCGCCAGCAGCCAAGATAATGGGCAGGGCGGTGGCAAAAACATTCAGTACTTC CASSQDNGQGGGKNIQYF
- TRBD2 TRBJ2-1 TRBV6-5 TGTGCCAGCAGCTTAAGCGGGGTAAACTACAATGAGCAGTTCTTC CASSLSGVNYNEQFF
- - TRBJ1-4 TRBV2 TGTGCCAGCAGTGGGGCCTCCCGAGCAACTAATGAAAAACTGTTTTTT CASSGASRATNEKLFF
- TRBD2 TRBJ2-7 TRBV6-2/TRBV6-3 TGTGCCAGCAGTCTCCTTGGGGGGGACCCCTACGAGCAGTACTTC CASSLLGGDPYEQYF
- - TRBJ1-1 TRBV5-5 TGTGCCAGCAGCGTAGAGAACACTGAAGCTTTCTTT CASSVENTEAFF
few - TRBJ2-7 TRBV4-2 TGTGCCAGCAGCCAAGACGGGGGTTCCCCCTCCTACGAGCAGTACTTC CASSQDGGSPSYEQYF
- - TRBJ2-1 TRBV15 TGTGCCACCAGCAGAGACTCCCGGTATGCGGCCCTCGATGAGCAGTTCTTC CATSRDSRYAALDEQFF
- - TRBJ2-1 TRBV6-5 TGTGCCAGCAGTTATAGGGCAGGGGTCCACAATGAGCAGTTCTTC CASSYRAGVHNEQFF
few - TRBJ1-1 TRBV5-4 TGTGCCAGCAGCCCGCCCGACAGATACACTGAAGCTTTCTTT CASSPPDRYTEAFF
- TRBD2 TRBJ2-3 TRBV24-1 TGTGCCACCAGTGCTGTAGCGGGAGACGAGGGAACGCAGTATTTT CATSAVAGDEGTQYF
- - TRBJ1-1 TRBV12-3/TRBV12-4 TGTGCCAGCAGTTTAAGCCCCAACACTGAAGCTTTCTTT CASSLSPNTEAFF
- - TRBJ1-2 TRBV21-1 TGTGCCAGCAGCAAAGTAGTCGGGGGGTCCCCGGGGGGCTACACCTTC CASSKVVGGSPGGYTF
few TRBD1 TRBJ1-4 TRBV28 TGTGCCAGCAGTTTCTGGGGACAGGGCGCTGAAAAACTGTTTTTT CASSFWGQGAEKLFF
- - TRBJ2-2 TRBV7-6 TGTGCCAGCAGCTTACCCGTGGAGGGCGGGGAGCTGTTTTTT CASSLPVEGGELFF
- - TRBJ1-1 TRBV18 TGTGCCAGCTCTCCTTTACAGGGCCAGGTGAACACTGAAGCTTTCTTT CASSPLQGQVNTEAFF
- - TRBJ2-7 TRBV5-1 TGCGCCAGCGGACCGGGGAATGTGAGGCACGAGCAGTACTTC CASGPGNVRHEQYF
few - TRBJ1-3 TRBV6-5 TGTGCCAGCAGGACTAGGCCTGGAAACACCATATATTTT CASRTRPGNTIYF
- TRBD1 TRBJ2-1 TRBV27 TGTGCCAGCACTCTACTGACCGGGACAGGGGACCACAATGAGCAGTTCTTC CASTLLTGTGDHNEQFF
- - TRBJ1-6 TRBV2 TGTGCCAGCAGTGTAACAGGAGGGGATCCCCTCCACTTT CASSVTGGDPLHF
- TRBD2 TRBJ2-1 TRBV11-1 TGTGCCAGCAGCTTACGGATCGGGGGGGCTTTTGAGCAGTTCTTC CASSLRIGGAFEQFF